This T cell receptor (beta chain) was documented in a study of T cell clones after liver transplantation. Study-wide background: Post-transplant blood was tracked for graft-donor-reactive T cell clones identified in a pre-transplant mixed lymphocyte reaction. Graft-donor-reactive sequences were compared with third-party-reactive TCRbeta sequences from pre-transplant mixed lymphocyte reactions. At least one year of complete immunosuppression withdrawal without enzymes over twice normal defined tolerance.

The germline gives CDR1 SGHRS, CDR2 YFSETQ. The CDR3 covers 15 residues. Germline trimming cut 4 bases from V and 5 bases from J; bases unmatched to any gene: 5. Study outcomes and limitations: Donor-reactive sequences fell more than third party-reactive ones, suggesting partial deletion.

Details on this clone: Its antigen is unknown.

The repertoire was sequenced with immunoSEQ multiplex PCR; TCRdb's copy has only in-frame clones and lacks some. The data contain tens of thousands of clones, 90% of them singletons. The chain carries TRBV5-1 and TRBJ2-2, with 10 bases fitting TRBD2. The sequence came from a human donor who received a liver transplant. Source: CD4+ T cells from blood, taken before liver transplant. DNA for the CDR3: TGCGCCAGCAGCACACTAGCGGGAAGGACCGGGGAGCTGTTTTTT. It codes for CASSTLAGRTGELFF.